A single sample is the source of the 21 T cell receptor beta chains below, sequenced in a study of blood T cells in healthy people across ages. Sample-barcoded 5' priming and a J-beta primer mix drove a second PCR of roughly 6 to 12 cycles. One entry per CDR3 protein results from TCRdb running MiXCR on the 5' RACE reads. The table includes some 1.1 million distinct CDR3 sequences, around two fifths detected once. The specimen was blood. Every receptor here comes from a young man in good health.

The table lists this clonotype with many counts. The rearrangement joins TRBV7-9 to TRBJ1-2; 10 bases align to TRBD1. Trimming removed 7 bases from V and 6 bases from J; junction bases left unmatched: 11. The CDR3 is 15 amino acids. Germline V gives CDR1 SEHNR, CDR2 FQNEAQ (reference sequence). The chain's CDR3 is CASIPPTGQGNGYTF. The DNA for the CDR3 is TGTGCCAGCATCCCCCCGACGGGACAGGGGAATGGCTACACCTTC.

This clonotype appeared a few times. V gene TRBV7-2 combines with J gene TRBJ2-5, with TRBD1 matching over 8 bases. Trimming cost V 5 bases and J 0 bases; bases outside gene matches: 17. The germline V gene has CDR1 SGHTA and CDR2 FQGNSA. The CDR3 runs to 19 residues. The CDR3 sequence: CASSPRPGTGHRNQETQYF. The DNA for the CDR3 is TGTGCCAGCAGCCCCCGCCCTGGGACAGGACATAGAAACCAAGAGACCCAGTACTTC.

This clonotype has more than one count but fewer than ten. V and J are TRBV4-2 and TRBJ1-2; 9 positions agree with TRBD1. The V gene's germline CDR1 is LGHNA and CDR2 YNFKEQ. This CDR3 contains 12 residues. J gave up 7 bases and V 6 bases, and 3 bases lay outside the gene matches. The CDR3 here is CASRTGGTGYTF. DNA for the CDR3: TGTGCCAGCAGGACAGGGGGAACTGGCTACACCTTC.

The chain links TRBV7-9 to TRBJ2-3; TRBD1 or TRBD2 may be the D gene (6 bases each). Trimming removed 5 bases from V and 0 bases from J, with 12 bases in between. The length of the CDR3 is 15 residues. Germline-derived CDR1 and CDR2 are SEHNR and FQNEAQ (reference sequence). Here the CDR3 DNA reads TGTGCCAGCAGCCCCCGGGGGCTTAGCACAGATACGCAGTATTTT. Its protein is CASSPRGLSTDTQYF.

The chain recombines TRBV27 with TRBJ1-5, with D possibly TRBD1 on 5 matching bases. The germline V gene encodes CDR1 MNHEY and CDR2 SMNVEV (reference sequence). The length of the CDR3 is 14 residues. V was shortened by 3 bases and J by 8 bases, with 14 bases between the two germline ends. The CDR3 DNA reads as TGTGCCAGCAGTTTGGGGCATACCGGCAAGCCCCAGCATTTT. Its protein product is CASSLGHTGKPQHF.

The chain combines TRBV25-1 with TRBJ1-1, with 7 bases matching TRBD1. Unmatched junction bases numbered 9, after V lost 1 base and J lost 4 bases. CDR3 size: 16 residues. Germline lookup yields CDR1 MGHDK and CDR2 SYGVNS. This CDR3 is CASSEFRGGFSTEAFF. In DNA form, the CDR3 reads TGTGCCAGCAGTGAATTCAGGGGGGGATTTAGCACTGAAGCTTTCTTT.

The DNA of the CDR3 is TGTGCCAGCAGTTTAACTACTAGCGGGTTCAGCACAGATACGCAGTATTTT. This encodes CASSLTTSGFSTDTQYF. The rearrangement links TRBV27 to TRBJ2-3, with 9 bases fitting TRBD2. The V and J ends lost 2 bases and 0 bases, in that order; junction bases with no gene match: 6. The CDR3 consists of 17 residues. Germline lookup yields CDR1 MNHEY and CDR2 SMNVEV (reference sequence).

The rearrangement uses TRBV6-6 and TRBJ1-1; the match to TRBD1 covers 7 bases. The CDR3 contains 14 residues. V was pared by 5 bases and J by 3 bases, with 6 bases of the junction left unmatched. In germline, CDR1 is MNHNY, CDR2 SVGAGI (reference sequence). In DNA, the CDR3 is TGTGCCAGCAGTACCCCAGGGGGGGACACTGAAGCTTTCTTT. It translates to CASSTPGGDTEAFF.

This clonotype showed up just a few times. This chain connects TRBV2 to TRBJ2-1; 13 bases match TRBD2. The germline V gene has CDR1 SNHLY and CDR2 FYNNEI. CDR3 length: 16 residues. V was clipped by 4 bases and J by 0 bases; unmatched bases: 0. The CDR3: CASSGLAGGSYNEQFF. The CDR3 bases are TGTGCCAGCAGTGGACTAGCGGGAGGCTCCTACAATGAGCAGTTCTTC.

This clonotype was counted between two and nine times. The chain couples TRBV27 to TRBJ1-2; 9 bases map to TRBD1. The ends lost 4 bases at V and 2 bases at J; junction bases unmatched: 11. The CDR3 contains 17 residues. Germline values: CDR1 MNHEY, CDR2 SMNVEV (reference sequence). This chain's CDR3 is CASSSRTGEGKNYGYTF. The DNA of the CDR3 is TGTGCCAGCAGTTCTAGGACAGGGGAGGGAAAAAACTATGGCTACACCTTC.

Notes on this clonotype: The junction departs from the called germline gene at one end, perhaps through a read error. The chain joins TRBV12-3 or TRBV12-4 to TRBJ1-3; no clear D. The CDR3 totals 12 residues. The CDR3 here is CASSPLGNTIYF. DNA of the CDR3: TGTGCTAGCAGCCCACTCGGAAACACCATATATTTT.

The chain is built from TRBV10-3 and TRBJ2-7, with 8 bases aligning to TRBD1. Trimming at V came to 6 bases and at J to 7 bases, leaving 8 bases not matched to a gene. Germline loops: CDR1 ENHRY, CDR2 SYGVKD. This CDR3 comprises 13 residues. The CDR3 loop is CAISDRGMREQYF. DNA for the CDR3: TGTGCCATCAGCGACAGGGGAATGAGGGAGCAGTACTTC.

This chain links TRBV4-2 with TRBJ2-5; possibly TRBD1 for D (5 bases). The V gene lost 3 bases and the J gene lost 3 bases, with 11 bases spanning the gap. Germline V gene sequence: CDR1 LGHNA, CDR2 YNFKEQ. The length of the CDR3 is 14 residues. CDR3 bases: TGTGCCAGCAGCCAGGCGACAGACGAAGAGACCCAGTACTTC. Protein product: CASSQATDEETQYF.

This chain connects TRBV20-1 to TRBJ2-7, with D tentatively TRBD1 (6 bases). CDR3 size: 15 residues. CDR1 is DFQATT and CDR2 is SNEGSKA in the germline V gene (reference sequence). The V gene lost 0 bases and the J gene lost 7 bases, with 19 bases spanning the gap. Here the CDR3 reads CSARDQGNTYNEQYF. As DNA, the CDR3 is TGCAGTGCTAGAGACCAGGGGAACACCTACAATGAGCAGTACTTC.

CDR3 sequence reads: CASSDGTSGVREQYF. The CDR3 DNA reads as TGTGCCAGCAGCGACGGGACTAGCGGTGTGCGCGAGCAGTACTTC. The chain carries TRBV7-6 and TRBJ2-7, with 11 bases aligning to TRBD2. Per the germline V gene, CDR1 is SGHVS and CDR2 is FNYEAQ. CDR3 length: 15 residues. Trimming at V came to 5 bases and at J to 6 bases, leaving 9 bases not matched to a gene.

In DNA form, the CDR3 reads TGTGCCAGCAAGAACAGGGCCGACACTGAAGCTTTCTTT. Its protein product is CASKNRADTEAFF. This chain links TRBV6-1 with TRBJ1-1; weak D call: TRBD1 (6 bases). Trimming took 7 bases from V and 3 from J, leaving 12 bases between them. Looked up from germline, CDR1 is MNHNS and CDR2 is SASEGT. The CDR3 contains 13 residues.

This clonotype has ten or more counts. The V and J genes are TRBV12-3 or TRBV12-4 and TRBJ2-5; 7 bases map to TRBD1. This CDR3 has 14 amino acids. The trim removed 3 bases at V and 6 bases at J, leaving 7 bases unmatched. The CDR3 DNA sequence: TGTGCCAGCAGTTTCCCAGGGGACAGTAAGACCCAGTACTTC. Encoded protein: CASSFPGDSKTQYF.

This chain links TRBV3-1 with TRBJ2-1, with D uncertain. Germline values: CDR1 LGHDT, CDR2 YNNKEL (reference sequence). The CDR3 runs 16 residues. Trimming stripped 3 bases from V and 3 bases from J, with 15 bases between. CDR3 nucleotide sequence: TGTGCCAGCAGCCATCGGACGGCAAGCTTCTACAATGAGCAGTTCTTC. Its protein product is CASSHRTASFYNEQFF.

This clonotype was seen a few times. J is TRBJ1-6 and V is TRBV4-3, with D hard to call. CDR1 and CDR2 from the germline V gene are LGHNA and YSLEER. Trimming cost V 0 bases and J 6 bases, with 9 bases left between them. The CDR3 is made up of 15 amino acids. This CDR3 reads CASSQDSSINSPLHF. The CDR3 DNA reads TGCGCCAGCAGCCAAGATTCAAGTATTAATTCACCCCTCCACTTT.

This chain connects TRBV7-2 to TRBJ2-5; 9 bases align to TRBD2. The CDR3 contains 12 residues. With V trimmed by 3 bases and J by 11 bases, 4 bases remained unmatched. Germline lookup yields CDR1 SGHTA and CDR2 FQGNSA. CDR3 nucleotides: TGTGCCAGCAGCTTGGGACTAGCTGCGCAGTACTTC. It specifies CASSLGLAAQYF.

CDR3 amino acids: CASSVVTSQSNNEQFF. Here the CDR3 DNA reads TGTGCCAGCAGCGTAGTGACTAGCCAGAGCAACAATGAGCAGTTCTTC. The genes are TRBV9 and TRBJ2-1, with 7 bases lining up with TRBD2. CDR3 size: 16 residues. Losses at the gene ends were 0 bases for V and 5 bases for J; bases not matched to a gene: 8. The germline gives CDR1 SGDLS, CDR2 YYNGEE.